This TCR beta chain was captured in a study of blood T cell repertoires in COVID-19. Study as a whole: Acute and convalescent COVID-19 samples came from the United States, Italy and Spain. The analysed material was cDNA or gDNA that came from T cells, B-cell-depleted T cells, or PBMCs.

In Seattle, patients joined the study during active infection and were tracked longitudinally. The data were produced by immunoSEQ multiplex PCR, yet TCRdb's version contains in-frame clones alone and is incomplete. This table has approximately 330,000 clones, roughly 89% appearing once. The V segment lost 8 bases and the J segment 7 bases; nucleotides outside the gene matches: 11. The CDR3 is 14 residues long. Germline V gene sequence: CDR1 SGHRS, CDR2 YFSETQ. This chain connects TRBV5-1 to TRBJ2-7; 11 nucleotides align to TRBD1. The source is a woman in her thirties or forties with COVID-19, enrolled during active disease. The sample comprised peripheral blood. CDR3 sequence reads: CASTQGQGAGEQYF. As DNA, the CDR3 is TGCGCCAGTACACAAGGACAGGGGGCGGGGGAGCAGTACTTC.